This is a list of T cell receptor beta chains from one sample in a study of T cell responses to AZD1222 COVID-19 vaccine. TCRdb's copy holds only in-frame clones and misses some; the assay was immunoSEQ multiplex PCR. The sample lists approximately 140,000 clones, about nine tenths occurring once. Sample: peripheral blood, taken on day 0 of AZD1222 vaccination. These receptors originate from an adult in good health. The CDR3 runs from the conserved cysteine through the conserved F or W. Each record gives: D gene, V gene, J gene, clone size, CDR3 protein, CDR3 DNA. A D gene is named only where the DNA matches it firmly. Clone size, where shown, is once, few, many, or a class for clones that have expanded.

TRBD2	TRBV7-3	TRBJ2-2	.	CASRRLAGGNTGELFF	TGTGCCAGCAGGCGACTAGCGGGAGGGAACACCGGGGAGCTGTTTTTT
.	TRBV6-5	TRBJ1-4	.	CASSRTAEKLFF	TGTGCCAGCAGTCGGACAGCCGAAAAACTGTTTTTT
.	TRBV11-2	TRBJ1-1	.	CASSFPGGGGRGTEAFF	TGTGCCAGCAGCTTCCCGGGAGGTGGGGGGCGCGGAACTGAAGCTTTCTTT
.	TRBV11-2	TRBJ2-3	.	CASSHLDGTDTQYF	TGTGCCAGCAGCCACCTAGATGGCACAGATACGCAGTATTTT
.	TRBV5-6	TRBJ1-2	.	CASSSKLGSYGYTF	TGTGCCAGCAGCTCGAAACTTGGTAGCTATGGCTACACCTTC
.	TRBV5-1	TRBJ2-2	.	CASSLSSPGELFF	TGCGCCAGCAGCTTATCCAGTCCCGGGGAGCTGTTTTTT
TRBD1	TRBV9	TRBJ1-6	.	CASSAEARGQVSPLHF	TGTGCCAGCAGCGCGGAAGCTAGGGGGCAGGTGTCACCCCTCCACTTT
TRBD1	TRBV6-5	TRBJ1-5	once	CASIRQGLVQPQHF	TGTGCCAGCATCCGACAGGGGTTGGTTCAGCCCCAGCATTTT
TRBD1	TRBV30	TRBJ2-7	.	CAWNGGRGPGQYF	TGTGCCTGGAATGGGGGCAGGGGGCCTGGGCAGTACTTC
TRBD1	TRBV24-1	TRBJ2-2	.	CATSEATGVAGELFF	TGTGCCACCAGTGAAGCGACAGGGGTGGCCGGGGAGCTGTTTTTT